The clone carrying this T cell receptor (beta chain) was counted a few times. Germline lookup yields CDR1 SGHAT and CDR2 FQNNGV. Trimming shortened V by 5 bases and J by 4 bases, and 10 bases separated the two germline ends. The CDR3 is 13 residues long. This record belongs to a study of early T cells in non-severe SARS-CoV-2 infection. Individual cDNA molecules each received unique molecular identifiers attached to them. TCRdb analysed the 5' RACE reads with MiXCR anew, one entry per CDR3 protein. The profile shows tens of thousands of distinct CDR3 sequences, more than 10% of them singletons. The chain uses TRBV11-2 and TRBJ2-3, with a weak D call TRBD1 (5 bases). Sequenced here: whole blood, sampled at baseline. This receptor was identified in an adult who was a healthcare worker with PCR-confirmed SARS-CoV-2 infection or an uninfected control (not recorded which). The donor label of this sample is uncertain. CDR3 loop: CASSLVGADTQYF. The CDR3 nucleotides are TGTGCCAGCAGCCTGGTAGGGGCAGATACGCAGTATTTT.